This record concerns one T cell receptor (beta chain) sequence. This clone was seen only once. Its antigen is currently not known. The input lacks base qualities; no much larger clone sits a single base away. These data come from a study of blood T cell repertoires in COVID-19 (dated by TCRdb to between 2020 and 2021). About the study as a whole: The collaborator samples originated in the United States, Italy and Spain and spanned the acute and convalescent phases of COVID-19. Samples were obtained from the ongoing ImmuneRACE study (first 160 participants) and from over 1,000 subjects provided by 6 global collaborators. A freely available public database, intended as a resource for researchers studying the immune response to SARS-CoV-2, is where the repertoires were released. Where HLA class I and class II types were available, the types were taken from metadata supplied by the sample provider, not from assay-based typing. Deeply sampled blood TCRbeta repertoires from subjects exposed to, actively infected with, or recovered from COVID-19 were included in the dataset. The prospective study material was composed of cDNA or gDNA derived from T cells, B-cell-depleted T cells, or PBMCs. A de-identified subject ID, COVID-19 status, age in years and sex were almost always included in the sample metadata. General study outcomes and caveats: How much clinical and demographic metadata was included differed by source and by participant, and the metadata was provided uncurated.

Participants in the prospective study were enrolled through a virtual design, were aged about 18 to 90 years, and lived in some 24 United States geographic areas. Cohort assignment in the prospective study relied on participant-reported clinical history from a screening survey and a study questionnaire. Recovered participants in ImmuneRACE Cohort 3 were defined by two consecutive negative NP/OP PCR tests, clearance by a healthcare professional, or resolution of symptoms. In the prospective study, whole blood, serum and a nasopharyngeal or oropharyngeal swab were collected from each participant by mobile phlebotomists. Participants in the prospective study had the option to provide additional blood draws and questionnaires over a roughly 2-month period. Before DNA extraction, blood samples from the prospective study were shipped at room temperature or frozen. The immunoSEQ Assay, a bias-controlled multiplex PCR, was used to amplify TCRbeta CDR3 regions from genomic DNA. In the authors' own workflow: The number of nucleated cells in each sample was estimated from the amplification of reference gene primers within the assay. Sequence reads were collapsed and filtered to measure the absolute abundance of every unique TCRbeta CDR3 rearrangement. For each sample, productive Simpson clonality was calculated as the square root of Simpson's diversity index over productive rearrangements. This is the immuneACCESS table as TCRdb keeps it, with only in-frame sequences that have V and J called. A part of the clones is gone; compared with another copy, unresolved V genes explain less than half, and the rest is unexplained. V and J calls and clone size are copied from that table; D and trimming were computed from the DNA. This sample is represented by approximately 130,000 clones; less than 90% of them were singletons. Of the sample, 18% is held by the ten largest clones.

A distance of 13 bases separates the germline ends of V and J, which lose 8 bases and 0 bases respectively. From the germline V gene (reference sequence), CDR1 is LNHDA and CDR2 is SQIVND. CDR3 length: 14 amino acids, cysteine to phenylalanine. Just the 42-base CDR3 DNA is kept, in frame starting at base 1. The material sequenced was PBMCs or T cells enriched from blood (not recorded which). The rearranged segments are TRBV19 and TRBJ1-1, with the identity of the D gene unclear. The receptor's source is a man younger than 45 who had recovered from COVID-19. The DNA sequence follows: TGTGCCAGTCGTACACAAAAGATGAACACTGAAGCTTTCTTT. It is translated as CASRTQKMNTEAFF.